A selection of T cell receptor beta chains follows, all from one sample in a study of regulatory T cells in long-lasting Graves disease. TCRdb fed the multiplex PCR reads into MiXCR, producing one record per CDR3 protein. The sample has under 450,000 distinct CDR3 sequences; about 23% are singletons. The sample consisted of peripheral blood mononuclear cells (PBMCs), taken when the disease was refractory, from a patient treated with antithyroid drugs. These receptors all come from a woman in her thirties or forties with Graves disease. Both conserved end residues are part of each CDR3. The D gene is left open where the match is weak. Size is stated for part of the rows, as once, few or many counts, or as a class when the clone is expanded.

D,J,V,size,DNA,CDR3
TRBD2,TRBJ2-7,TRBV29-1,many,TGCAGCGCTAGGAGTGGGCTAGCGGGAGCCTACGAGCAGTACTTC,CSARSGLAGAYEQYF
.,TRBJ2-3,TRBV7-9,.,TGTGCCAGCAGGGGTTCTAAGTCGAGCGCAGATACGCAGTATTTT,CASRGSKSSADTQYF
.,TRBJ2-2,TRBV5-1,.,TGCGCCAGCAGCTTTCACAGGGCCGGGGAGCTGTTTTTT,CASSFHRAGELFF
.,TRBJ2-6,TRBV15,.,TGTGCCACCAGCCGGGGAACTGGGGCCAACGTCCTGACTTTC,CATSRGTGANVLTF
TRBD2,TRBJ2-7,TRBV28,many,TGTGCCAGCAGCCGGAGCGGGAGAAGAAACTACGAGCAGTACTTC,CASSRSGRRNYEQYF
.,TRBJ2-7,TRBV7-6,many,TGTGCCAGCAGCTCCCTCGGGGGAGAGCCGCAGTACTTC,CASSSLGGEPQYF
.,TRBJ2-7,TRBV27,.,TGTGCCAGCAGTTCCCCAGGGGAGCGTTTGTACGAGCAGTACTTC,CASSSPGERLYEQYF
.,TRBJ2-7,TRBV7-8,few,TGTGCCAGCAGCTTAGCCCCCGGTTACGAGCAGTACTTC,CASSLAPGYEQYF
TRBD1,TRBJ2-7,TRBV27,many,TGTGCCAGCAGTTCGTCGGGACAGGGGGCGCGTGAGCAGTACTTC,CASSSSGQGAREQYF
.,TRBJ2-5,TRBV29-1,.,TGCAGCGTTGAAGATCTCGGCTCACTAACCCAGTACTTC,CSVEDLGSLTQYF
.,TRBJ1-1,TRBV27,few,TGTGCCAGCAGTTTATCAACCGAGACCCTGAACACTGAAGCTTTCTTT,CASSLSTETLNTEAFF
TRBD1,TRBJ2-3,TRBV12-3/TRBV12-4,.,TGTGCCAGCAACGCGGACAGGGGGCAGAGAGATACGCAGTATTTT,CASNADRGQRDTQYF
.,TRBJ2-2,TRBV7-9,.,TGTGCCAGCAGCTTACAGGTCCCGACAGATACCGGGGAGCTGTTTTTT,CASSLQVPTDTGELFF
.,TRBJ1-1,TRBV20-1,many,TGCAGTGCCCCGGCGCCTGGAACTGAAGCTTTCTTT,CSAPAPGTEAFF
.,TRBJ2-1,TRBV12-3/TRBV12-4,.,TGTGCCAGCAGCCGAGGACAGAGCAATGAGCAGTTCTTC,CASSRGQSNEQFF
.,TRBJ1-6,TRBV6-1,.,TGTGCCAGCAGCCAGCGCAAACGAGCATCGTCACCCCTCCACTTT,CASSQRKRASSPLHF
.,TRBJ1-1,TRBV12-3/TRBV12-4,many,TGTGCCAGCAGTTCCAGACAGATCATGAACACTGAAGCTTTCTTT,CASSSRQIMNTEAFF
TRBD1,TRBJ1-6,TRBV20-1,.,TGCAGTGCTAGACCACAGGGGTCTGATTCACCCCTCCACTTT,CSARPQGSDSPLHF
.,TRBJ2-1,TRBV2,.,TGTGCCAGCATGGGGACCCACTCCTACAATGAGCAGTTCTTC,CASMGTHSYNEQFF
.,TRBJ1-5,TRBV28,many,TGTGCCAGCGGGGCGGGAGCATTAAATCAGCCCCAGCATTTT,CASGAGALNQPQHF
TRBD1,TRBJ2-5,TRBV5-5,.,TGTGCCAGCAGCCAGGACAGGATCTTCCAAGAGACCCAGTACTTC,CASSQDRIFQETQYF
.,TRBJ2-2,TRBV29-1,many,TGCAGCGTTGAAACGACACAGACCGACACCGGGGAGCTGTTTTTT,CSVETTQTDTGELFF
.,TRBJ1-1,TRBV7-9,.,TGTGTCAGCAGCCCCATGGGACTGCTGAACACTGAAGCTTTCTTT,CVSSPMGLLNTEAFF
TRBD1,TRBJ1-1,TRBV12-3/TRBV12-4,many,TGTGCCAGCAGGACAGGGGGCCGGAACACTGAAGCTTTCTTT,CASRTGGRNTEAFF
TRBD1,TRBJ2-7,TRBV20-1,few,TGCAGTGCTGCCCAAGGGCAGGGGGCCTACGAGCAGTACTTC,CSAAQGQGAYEQYF
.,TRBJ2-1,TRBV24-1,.,TGTGCCACGAACAAAGACAATGAGCAGTTCTTC,CATNKDNEQFF
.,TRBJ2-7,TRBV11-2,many,TGTGCCAGCAGCTTAACCCCGGGTCACATCTACGAGCAGTACTTC,CASSLTPGHIYEQYF
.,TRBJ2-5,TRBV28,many,TGTGCCAGCAGTTTTTTTGAGAAAGAGACCCAGTACTTC,CASSFFEKETQYF
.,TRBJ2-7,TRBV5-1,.,TGCGCCAGCAGCTTGTGGGTCGGGGCAGGTTCCTACGAGCAGTACTTC,CASSLWVGAGSYEQYF
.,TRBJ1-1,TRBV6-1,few,TGTGCCAGCCGATTAACAGAGAACACTGAAGCTTTCTTT,CASRLTENTEAFF
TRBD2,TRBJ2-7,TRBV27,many,TGTGCCAGCAGTCTAGCGGATGGCTACGAGCAGTACTTC,CASSLADGYEQYF
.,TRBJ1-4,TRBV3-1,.,TGTGCCAGCAGCCATGGGGGGACGGCTAATGAAAAACTGCTTTTT,CASSHGGTANEKLLF
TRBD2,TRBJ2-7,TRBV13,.,TGTGCCAGCAGTCTAGGACTAGCGGGAGGGGCCTACGAGCAGTACTTC,CASSLGLAGGAYEQYF
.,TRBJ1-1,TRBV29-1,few,TGCAGCGCCTTGCGGGTCGGCGCTGAAGCTTTCTTT,CSALRVGAEAFF
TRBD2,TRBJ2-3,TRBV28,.,TGTGCCAGCAGTTTGGCGCGGGGGACTCGGAAAGATACGCAGTATTTT,CASSLARGTRKDTQYF
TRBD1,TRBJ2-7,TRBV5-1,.,TGCGCCAGCAGCACCGGGACAGGGAGTCGAGCTTCCTACGAGCAGTACTTC,CASSTGTGSRASYEQYF